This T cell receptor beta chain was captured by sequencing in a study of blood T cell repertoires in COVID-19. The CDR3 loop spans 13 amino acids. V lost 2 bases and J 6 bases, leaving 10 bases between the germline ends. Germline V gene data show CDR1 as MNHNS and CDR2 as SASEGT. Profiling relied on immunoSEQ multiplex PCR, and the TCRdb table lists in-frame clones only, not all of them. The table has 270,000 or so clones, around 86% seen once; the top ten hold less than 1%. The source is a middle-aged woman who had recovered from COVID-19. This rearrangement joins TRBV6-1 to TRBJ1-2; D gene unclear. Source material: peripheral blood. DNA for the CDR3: TGTGCCAGCAGTGAATTGAGGGTAGATGGCTACACCTTC. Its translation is CASSELRVDGYTF.